The present T cell receptor (beta chain) was sequenced within a study of human T cells and chemical hapten exposure. Whole-study context: Small pooled library volume differences mainly caused per-sample TCR yield variation. Whole-study results and caveats: After DPC sensitization, TCRs above 1 in 1000 frequency showed no change.

Total RNA was isolated from unfractionated whole blood. The CDR3 is made up of 15 amino acids. Germline assignment: CDR1 SGHAT and CDR2 FQNNGV. With 1 base removed from V and 5 bases from J, the gap between germline ends came to 14 bases. The library tagged each cDNA molecule with unique molecular identifiers. In the original analysis: Ranging from roughly 20,000 to 750,000, TCR counts per sample had a median value of about 96,000. TCRdb reanalysed the reads using MiXCR and keeps one entry per CDR3 protein. The V and J calls follow TCRdb's processing rather than the paper's. The data show about 120,000 distinct CDR3 sequences, over 7% seen once. This clonotype was seen a few times. Its antigen is currently unknown.

Material for sequencing was whole blood. This chain links TRBV11-2 with TRBJ2-5; tentative D call: TRBD2 (5 bases). The sequence derives from a human donor in good health. Some clones in this sample may be carry-over from other donors' samples. Here the CDR3 reads CASSLGGLSHETQYF. The CDR3 DNA sequence: TGTGCCAGCAGCTTAGGAGGGTTATCCCACGAGACCCAGTACTTC.